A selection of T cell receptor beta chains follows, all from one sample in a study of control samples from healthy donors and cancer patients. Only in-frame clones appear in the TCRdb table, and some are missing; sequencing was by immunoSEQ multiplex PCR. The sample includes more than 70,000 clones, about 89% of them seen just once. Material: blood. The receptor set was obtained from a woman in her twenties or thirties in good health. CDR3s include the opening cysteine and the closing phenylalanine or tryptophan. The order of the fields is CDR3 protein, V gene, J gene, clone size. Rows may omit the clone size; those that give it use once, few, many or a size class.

CDR3aa: CASSKDPLGTGVDYGYTF
v_gene: TRBV4-2
j_gene: TRBJ1-2
abundance: .

CDR3aa: CASSRGQLFDEKLFF
v_gene: TRBV7-6
j_gene: TRBJ1-4
abundance: .

CDR3aa: CAWSGGSGYSDTQYF
v_gene: TRBV30
j_gene: TRBJ2-3
abundance: .

CDR3aa: CARSRGERTGLLYEQYF
v_gene: TRBV4-1
j_gene: TRBJ2-7
abundance: .

CDR3aa: CASSESVGGGSNEQFF
v_gene: TRBV10-1
j_gene: TRBJ2-1
abundance: once

CDR3aa: CASSPLPREVNEKLFF
v_gene: TRBV18
j_gene: TRBJ1-4
abundance: .

CDR3aa: CASSSSRWEQYF
v_gene: TRBV28
j_gene: TRBJ2-7
abundance: .

CDR3aa: CAWSDYNQPQHF
v_gene: TRBV30
j_gene: TRBJ1-5
abundance: .

CDR3aa: CASSRTGQGGSNQPQHF
v_gene: TRBV6-6
j_gene: TRBJ1-5
abundance: .

CDR3aa: CASRPSAGGGIQETQYF
v_gene: TRBV3-1/TRBV3-2
j_gene: TRBJ2-5
abundance: .

CDR3aa: CASRSGTRGGNQPQHF
v_gene: TRBV28
j_gene: TRBJ1-5
abundance: .

CDR3aa: CASSRQGGNSPLHF
v_gene: TRBV6-5
j_gene: TRBJ1-6
abundance: .

CDR3aa: CASSLTGNYGYTF
v_gene: TRBV12-3/TRBV12-4
j_gene: TRBJ1-2
abundance: .

CDR3aa: CAWRPGQGFSYEQYF
v_gene: TRBV30
j_gene: TRBJ2-7
abundance: .

CDR3aa: CASSQEGVRASAEQFF
v_gene: TRBV4-1
j_gene: TRBJ2-1
abundance: once

CDR3aa: CASSFRGLMNTEAFF
v_gene: TRBV5-6
j_gene: TRBJ1-1
abundance: .

CDR3aa: CAWRRDRLETQYF
v_gene: TRBV30
j_gene: TRBJ2-5
abundance: .

CDR3aa: CASSGRLAGVGETQYF
v_gene: TRBV6-1
j_gene: TRBJ2-5
abundance: .

CDR3aa: CASRRDRGRYNEQFF
v_gene: TRBV7-8
j_gene: TRBJ2-1
abundance: .

CDR3aa: CASSLSGRPATNEKLFF
v_gene: TRBV27
j_gene: TRBJ1-4
abundance: .

CDR3aa: CASSVEGSSNQPQHF
v_gene: TRBV9
j_gene: TRBJ1-5
abundance: .

CDR3aa: CASSSPLGTRAGNTIYF
v_gene: TRBV5-1
j_gene: TRBJ1-3
abundance: .

CDR3aa: CASSQAESNQPQHF
v_gene: TRBV3-1/TRBV3-2
j_gene: TRBJ1-5
abundance: .

CDR3aa: CASSIGTGGNQPQHF
v_gene: TRBV19
j_gene: TRBJ1-5
abundance: .

CDR3aa: CASSRGRDYEQYF
v_gene: TRBV18
j_gene: TRBJ2-7
abundance: once

CDR3aa: CASSSAAGTGETQYF
v_gene: TRBV7-9
j_gene: TRBJ2-5
abundance: .

CDR3aa: CSASGDYEQYF
v_gene: TRBV20-1
j_gene: TRBJ2-7
abundance: few

CDR3aa: CASSLASGDNEKLFF
v_gene: TRBV5-1
j_gene: TRBJ1-4
abundance: .